In this sample, the clone carrying this T cell receptor (beta chain) turned up many times. Its antigen remains unknown. Patients counted as stable if ophthalmopathy did not develop within 18 months. The data were obtained in a study of T cells in Graves' hyperthyroidism and ophthalmopathy. Study outcomes and limitations: Blood samples included most of the expanded thyroid clonotypes exceeding 0.001.

The CDR3 length is 11 residues. The ends were cut back, 8 bases at V and 3 bases at J, with 9 bases in the middle. The germline gives CDR1 SQVTM, CDR2 ANQGSEA. RNA transcripts yielded amplified TCR beta CDR3 regions. An initial round of RT-PCR targeting the TCR CDR3 relied on the HTBI primer set. Each CDR3 protein gets one entry after TCRdb re-called the multiplex PCR reads with MiXCR. Among some 500,000 distinct CDR3 sequences, approximately 14% were seen once, and the ten largest hold 15% to 20%. This receptor was obtained from a woman aged 18-29 years with Graves' hyperthyroidism. The sample consisted of blood. The V gene is TRBV29-1, the J gene TRBJ2-3, with D unresolved. CDR3 region: CSYDKTDTQYF. The CDR3, as DNA: TGCAGCTATGACAAGACAGATACGCAGTATTTT.